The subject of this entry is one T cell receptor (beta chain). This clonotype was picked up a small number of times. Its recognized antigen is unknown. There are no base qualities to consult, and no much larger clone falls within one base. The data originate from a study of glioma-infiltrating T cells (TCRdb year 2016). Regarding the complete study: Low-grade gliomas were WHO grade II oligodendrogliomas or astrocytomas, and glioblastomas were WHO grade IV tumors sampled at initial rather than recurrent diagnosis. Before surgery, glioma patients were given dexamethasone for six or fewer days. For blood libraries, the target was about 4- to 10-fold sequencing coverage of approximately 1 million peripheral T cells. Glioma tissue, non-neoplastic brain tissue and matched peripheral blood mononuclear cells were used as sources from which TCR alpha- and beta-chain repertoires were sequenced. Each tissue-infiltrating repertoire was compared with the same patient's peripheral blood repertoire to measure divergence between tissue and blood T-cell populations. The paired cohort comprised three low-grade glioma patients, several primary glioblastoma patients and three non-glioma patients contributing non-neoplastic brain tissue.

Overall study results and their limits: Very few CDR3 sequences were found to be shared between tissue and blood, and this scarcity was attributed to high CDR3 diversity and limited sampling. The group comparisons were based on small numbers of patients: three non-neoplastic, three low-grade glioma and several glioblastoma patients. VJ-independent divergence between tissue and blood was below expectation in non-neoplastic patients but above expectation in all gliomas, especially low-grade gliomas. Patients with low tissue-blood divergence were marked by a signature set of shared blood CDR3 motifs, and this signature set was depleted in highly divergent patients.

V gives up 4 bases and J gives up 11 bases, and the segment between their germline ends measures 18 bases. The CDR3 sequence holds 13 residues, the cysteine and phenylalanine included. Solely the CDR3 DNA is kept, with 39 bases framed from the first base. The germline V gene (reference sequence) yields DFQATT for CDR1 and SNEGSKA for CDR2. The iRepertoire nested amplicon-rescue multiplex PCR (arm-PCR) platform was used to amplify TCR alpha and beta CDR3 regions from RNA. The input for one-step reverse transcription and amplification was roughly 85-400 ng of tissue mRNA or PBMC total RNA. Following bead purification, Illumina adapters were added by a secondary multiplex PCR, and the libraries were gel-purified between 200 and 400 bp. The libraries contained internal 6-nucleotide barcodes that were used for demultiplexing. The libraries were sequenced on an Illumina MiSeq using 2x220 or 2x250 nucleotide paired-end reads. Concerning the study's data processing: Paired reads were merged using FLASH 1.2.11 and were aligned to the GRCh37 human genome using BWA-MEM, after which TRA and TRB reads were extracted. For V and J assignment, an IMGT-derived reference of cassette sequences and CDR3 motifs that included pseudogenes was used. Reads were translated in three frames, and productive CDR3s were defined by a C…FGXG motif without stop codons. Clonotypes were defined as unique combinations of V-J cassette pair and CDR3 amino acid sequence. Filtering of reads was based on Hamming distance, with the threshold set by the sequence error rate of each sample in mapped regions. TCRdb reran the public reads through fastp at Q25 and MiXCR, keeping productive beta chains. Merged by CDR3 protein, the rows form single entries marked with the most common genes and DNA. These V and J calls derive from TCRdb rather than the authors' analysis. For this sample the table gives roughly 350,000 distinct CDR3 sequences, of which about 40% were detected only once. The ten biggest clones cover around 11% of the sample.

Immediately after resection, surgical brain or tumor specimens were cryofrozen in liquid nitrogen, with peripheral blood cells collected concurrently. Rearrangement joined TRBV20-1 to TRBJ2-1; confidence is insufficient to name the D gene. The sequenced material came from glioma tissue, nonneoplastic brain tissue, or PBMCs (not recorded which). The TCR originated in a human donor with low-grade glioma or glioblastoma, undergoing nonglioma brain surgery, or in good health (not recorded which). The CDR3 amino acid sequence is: CSAKGPGFGKQFF. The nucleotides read TGCAGTGCTAAGGGCCCGGGCTTTGGTAAGCAGTTCTTC.